This TCR beta chain emerged from a study of cytomegalovirus exposure and HLA in healthy donors. Study outcomes and limitations: Published work reported that the classifier diagnosed cytomegalovirus status with high specificity and sensitivity.

The PCR contained 60 Vbeta and 13 Jbeta primers. The repertoire was sequenced with immunoSEQ multiplex PCR; TCRdb's copy has only in-frame clones and lacks some. The data show roughly 120,000 clones, roughly 79% seen once. Turning to this clone: The antigen is unknown.

This TCR derives from a woman aged 18-30 years in good health and CMV-seronegative. Sequencing used PBMCs.

The CDR3 coding sequence is TGCAGCGTTGATCGTTCAGGGGTTGTTGGCTACACCTTC. Protein sequence: CSVDRSGVVGYTF. The rearrangement joins TRBV29-1 to TRBJ1-2; TRBD1 might be the D (6 bases). The CDR3 runs to 13 residues. The germline V gene encodes CDR1 SQVTM and CDR2 ANQGSEA. The germline V and J ends were trimmed by 3 bases and 7 bases, with 15 bases remaining between them.